This T cell receptor (beta chain) was identified during a study of T cell responses to AZD1222 COVID-19 vaccine. Trimming stripped 6 bases from V and 3 bases from J, with 12 bases between. The length of the CDR3 is 14 residues. Germline V gene sequence: CDR1 MNHEY, CDR2 SVGAGI. The protocol was immunoSEQ multiplex PCR, while the TCRdb copy is restricted to in-frame clones and leaves out a portion. Here the sample spans roughly 100,000 clones, 75% to 90% being singletons. Study findings and constraints: Scientists sampled the repertoires only once the peak T cell response had passed. Spike-specific TCR breadth rose after two AZD1222 doses, and depth rose as well. AZD1222 recipients seropositive at baseline numbered only six. The sample set comprised mostly white British donors with more females, and clonal diversity was possibly underestimated.

Remarks on this clone: Its antigen is currently unknown.

The receptor was isolated from an adult who received the AZD1222 COVID-19 vaccine. Sequencing used peripheral blood, obtained 28 days after the second AZD1222 dose. The chain combines TRBV6-5 with TRBJ1-5; D is uncertain. For the CDR3, the DNA is TGTGCCAGCAGCCACGGGTCATCCAATCAGCCCCAGCATTTT. This translates into CASSHGSSNQPQHF.